Each of the 14 T cell receptor beta chains below was sequenced from the same sample in a study of cytomegalovirus exposure and HLA in healthy donors. The PCR had 60 Vbeta and 13 Jbeta primers. TCRdb's copy holds only in-frame clones and misses some; the assay was immunoSEQ multiplex PCR. Of approximately 170,000 clones listed, 82% were seen once; the top ten hold approximately 1.5%. The sample was PBMCs. These TCRs come from a male donor in good health and CMV-seronegative.

This chain joins TRBV5-8 and TRBJ2-7; the D gene is possibly TRBD2 (5 bases). Deletions cut 4 bases from V and 7 bases from J, with 15 bases between. There are 13 residues in the CDR3. Germline CDR1 is SGHTS and CDR2 is YDEGEE. The CDR3 protein is CASSARALREQYF. The CDR3 DNA reads as TGTGCCAGCAGCGCGAGGGCTCTGAGGGAGCAGTACTTC.

The CDR3 coding sequence is TGTGCCAGCAGGCTCCTCGGGGGACAGGACACTGAAGCTTTCTTT. Residues: CASRLLGGQDTEAFF. The chain carries TRBV9 and TRBJ1-1; 8 bases agree with TRBD1. The germline V gene has CDR1 SGDLS and CDR2 YYNGEE. CDR3 length equals 15 residues. Trimming removed 5 bases from V and 3 bases from J; junction bases left unmatched: 9. The entire variable domain, with the rest obtained from reference TRBV9 and TRBJ1-1, is as follows: DSGVTQTPKHLITATGQRVTLRCSPRSGDLSVYWYQQSLDQGLQFLIQYYNGEERAKGNILERFSAQQFPDLHSELNLSSLELGDSALYFCASRLLGGQDTEAFFGQGTRLTVV.

This chain uses TRBV5-1 with TRBJ2-7; D call uncertain. From germline, CDR1 is SGHRS and CDR2 YFSETQ. CDR3 size: 13 residues. The ends were cut back, 6 bases at V and 0 bases at J, with 10 bases in the middle. CDR3 nucleotides: TGCGCCAGCACGTCCCAACACTCCTACGAGCAGTACTTC. Residues: CASTSQHSYEQYF.

The rearrangement joins TRBV29-1 to TRBJ1-1, with a weak D call TRBD1 (5 bases). This CDR3 contains 14 residues. The germline V gene encodes CDR1 SQVTM and CDR2 ANQGSEA. The V gene lost 7 bases and the J gene lost 4 bases, with 19 bases spanning the gap. Written as DNA, the CDR3 is TGCAGCGCCCTGGGGGGGGAAATGAGCACTGAAGCTTTCTTT. This codes for CSALGGEMSTEAFF.

This chain connects TRBV4-1 to TRBJ1-5; 7 bases agree with TRBD1. From germline, CDR1 is MGHRA and CDR2 YSYEKL. V trimming: 2 bases; J trimming: 7 bases; junction bases outside the gene matches: 8. The CDR3 sequence is 15 residues long. The DNA for the CDR3 is TGCGCCAGCAGCCAAAAAGACAGGGTGGAACAGCCCCAGCATTTT. Protein: CASSQKDRVEQPQHF.

The table lists this clone with a count of one. V is TRBV19 and J is TRBJ1-4; 10 nucleotides align to TRBD1. Germline V gene data show CDR1 as LNHDA and CDR2 as SQIVND (reference sequence). J gave up 4 bases and V 1 base, and 3 bases lay outside the gene matches. This CDR3 has 16 residues. The CDR3 DNA reads as TGTGCCAGTAGTATAGGACAGGGGGCGAATAATGAAAAACTGTTTTTT. Amino acids: CASSIGQGANNEKLFF.

The chain employs TRBV10-3 and TRBJ2-2; 8 bases agree with TRBD1. Germline V gene lookup returns CDR1 ENHRY and CDR2 SYGVKD. This CDR3 contains 17 residues. J gave up 3 bases and V 3 bases, and 9 bases lay outside the gene matches. The CDR3: CAISDLVAGGHTGELFF. In nucleotides, the CDR3 is TGTGCCATCAGTGACTTGGTGGCAGGGGGCCACACCGGGGAGCTGTTTTTT.

The chain joins TRBV9 to TRBJ2-3, with 7 bases matching TRBD2. The V segment lost 5 bases and the J segment 3 bases; nucleotides outside the gene matches: 3. CDR1 and CDR2 from the germline V gene are SGDLS and YYNGEE. The CDR3 has 13 residues. The CDR3 here is CASSASGTDTQYF. The DNA of the CDR3 is TGTGCCAGCAGTGCTAGCGGAACAGATACGCAGTATTTT.

The rearrangement uses TRBV6-5 and TRBJ1-2, with D perhaps matching TRBD1 (5 bases). The CDR3 extends over 14 amino acids. The V and J ends lost 5 bases and 4 bases respectively, with 14 bases between them. Germline V gives CDR1 MNHEY, CDR2 SVGAGI. In DNA form, the CDR3 reads TGTGCCAGCAGTCGTTTTTCGGACACCTATGGCTACACCTTC. This translates into CASSRFSDTYGYTF.

This chain's CDR3 is CASSLGQGISYGYTF. DNA of the CDR3: TGTGCCAGCAGCTTAGGACAGGGAATCTCGTATGGCTACACCTTC. The chain joins TRBV7-2 to TRBJ1-2; 7 bases align to TRBD1. V shed 1 base, J shed 5 bases, and the junction held 7 bases outside the gene matches. CDR1 and CDR2 from the germline V gene are SGHTA and FQGNSA. The CDR3 has 15 residues. Full variable domain (remainder filled in from reference TRBV7-2 and TRBJ1-2): GAGVSQSPSNKVTEKGKDVELRCDPISGHTALYWYRQSLGQGLEFLIYFQGNSAPDKSGLPSDRFSAERTGGSVSTLTIQRTQQEDSAVYLCASSLGQGISYGYTFGSGTRLTVV.

The chain carries TRBV14 and TRBJ2-7; 7 bases fit TRBD1. This CDR3 has 15 residues. J gave up 2 bases and V 7 bases, and 11 bases lay outside the gene matches. Germline values: CDR1 SGHDN, CDR2 FVKESK. CDR3 coding DNA: TGTGCCAGCACCCCTTCTCGGGACAGAGCCTACGAGCAGTACTTC. Protein sequence: CASTPSRDRAYEQYF. Full variable domain (rest looked up from reference TRBV14 and TRBJ2-7): EAGVTQFPSHSVIEKGQTVTLRCDPISGHDNLYWYRRVMGKEIKFLLHFVKESKQDESGMPNNRFLAERTGGTYSTLKVQPAELEDSGVYFCASTPSRDRAYEQYFGPGTRLTVT.

The chain joins TRBV7-2 to TRBJ1-2; D is uncertain. Per the germline V gene, CDR1 is SGHTA and CDR2 is FQGNSA. The CDR3 extends over 14 amino acids. Trimming pared 2 bases from V and 5 bases from J, leaving 12 bases between. CDR3 amino acids: CASSLFEGSYGYTF. The CDR3 DNA is TGTGCCAGCAGCTTATTCGAGGGAAGTTATGGCTACACCTTC.

The chain is built from TRBV7-9 and TRBJ2-7; the D gene is possibly TRBD1 (5 bases). CDR1 and CDR2 from the germline V gene are SEHNR and FQNEAQ (reference sequence). The V gene lost 4 bases and the J gene lost 4 bases, with 11 bases spanning the gap. The CDR3 is 13 residues long. CDR3 loop: CASSSRQLYEQYF. Here the CDR3 DNA reads TGTGCCAGCAGCTCAAGACAGCTATACGAGCAGTACTTC.

This sequence joins TRBV7-8 and TRBJ2-7, with D possibly TRBD2 on 6 matching bases. The germline V and J ends were trimmed by 4 bases and 5 bases, with 12 bases remaining between them. Germline V gene sequence: CDR1 SGHVS, CDR2 FQNEAQ. The CDR3 extends over 13 amino acids. CDR3 sequence reads: CASSSLGGHEQYF. Here the CDR3 DNA reads TGTGCCAGCAGCTCCCTGGGAGGCCACGAGCAGTACTTC.